Each of the 5 T cell receptor beta chains below was sequenced from the same sample in a study of T cells expressing NK-cell markers. TCRdb derives one entry per CDR3 protein from the 5' RACE reads, leaving out DNA. The sample data list 150,000 to 180,000 distinct CDR3 sequences. The source material was blood T cells: a sorted CD56 or NKG2C T cell subset, CD4+ or CD8+ T cells, or bulk PBMC T cells (not recorded which). The receptors were gathered from a woman aged 50 to 60 in good health.

The chain carries TRBV3-1 and TRBJ2-5; as DNA is missing, the TRBD2 call by TCRdb cannot be tested. This CDR3 region has 16 residues. The germline gives CDR1 LGHDT, CDR2 YNNKEL (reference sequence). This CDR3 is CASSQAMGLEQETQYF.

The chain employs TRBV4-1 and TRBJ2-3; no DNA is available, so the TRBD2 call from TCRdb remains unchecked. CDR3 length: 16 amino acids. Germline values: CDR1 MGHRA, CDR2 YSYEKL. The CDR3 region is CASSLLAGGPVDTQYF.

CDR3 amino acids: CASSLGLAYNNEQFF. V and J are TRBV27 and TRBJ2-1; TCRdb selects TRBD2, and the lack of DNA leaves this call unchecked. Germline V CDR1 and CDR2: MNHEY, SMNVEV (reference sequence). This CDR3 has 15 amino acids.

The chain links TRBV27 to TRBJ2-3. The CDR3 is 12 amino acids. The germline CDR1 and CDR2 sequences are MNHEY and SMNVEV (reference sequence). The CDR3 here is CASSSRTDTQYF.

The rearrangement links TRBV12-3 or TRBV12-4 to TRBJ2-5; TCRdb lists TRBD2, though no DNA is available to test this call. CDR3 length equals 15 residues. The CDR3 loop reads CASSRSSGSQETQYF.